The 14 T cell receptor beta chains presented below share a single source sample, sequenced in a study of shared clonotypes between healthy human individuals. CD8 cells classed as naive were CD45RO-negative and positively selected for CCR7, excluding terminally differentiated effector memory CD45RA+ cells. The assay was immunoSEQ multiplex PCR, and TCRdb's table has in-frame clones only and misses some. The sample records some 2 million clones, roughly 94% being singletons. What was sequenced was naive CD8+ T cells sorted from blood. Receptors were obtained from a man between 18 and 29 years old in good health.

The gene calls are TRBV28 and TRBJ1-1, with 7 positions matching TRBD1. V trimming: 6 bases; J trimming: 5 bases; junction bases outside the gene matches: 12. The CDR3 consists of 15 residues. Germline CDR1 and CDR2: MDHEN and SYDVKM. This CDR3 reads CASRTQSGGTTEAFF. The CDR3 coding sequence is TGTGCCAGCAGGACGCAGTCAGGGGGGACTACTGAAGCTTTCTTT. Looking up the rest from reference TRBV28 and TRBJ1-1 gives the full variable domain: DVKVTQSSRYLVKRTGEKVFLECVQDMDHENMFWYRQDPGLGLRLIYFSYDVKMKEKGDIPEGYSVSREKKERFSLILESASTNQTSMYLCASRTQSGGTTEAFFGQGTRLTVV.

A note on this clone: The same CDR3 is also encoded by other DNA sequences in this sample. The rearrangement joins TRBV11-2 to TRBJ2-7; D is uncertain. This CDR3 has 13 residues. V was cut by 1 base and J by 0 bases, with 4 bases left in between. Looked up from germline, CDR1 is SGHAT and CDR2 is FQNNGV. CDR3 sequence reads: CASSLGPSYEQYF. DNA of the CDR3: TGTGCCAGCAGCTTAGGACCCTCCTACGAGCAGTACTTC.

Only one count was recorded for this clone. The chain carries TRBV5-6 and TRBJ1-1; D uncertain. The CDR3 runs to 17 residues. CDR1 and CDR2 (germline): SGHDT, YYEEEE. The germline V and J ends were trimmed by 3 bases and 1 base, with 19 bases remaining between them. The CDR3 here is CASSWGPGEVANTEAFF. In nucleotides, the CDR3 is TGTGCCAGCAGCTGGGGTCCTGGAGAGGTTGCGAACACTGAAGCTTTCTTT.

The chain uses TRBV18 and TRBJ2-7, with TRBD2 matching over 13 bases. CDR3 length equals 14 residues. CDR1 KGHSH and CDR2 LQKENI come from the germline V gene. Trimming took 3 bases from V and 6 from J; bases not matched to a gene: 2. The CDR3 bases are TGTGCCAGCTCACCGGGACTAGCGGGATTCGAGCAGTACTTC. Its protein product is CASSPGLAGFEQYF.

V usage is TRBV27 and J usage is TRBJ2-1; D not resolved. From germline, CDR1 is MNHEY and CDR2 SMNVEV (reference sequence). The CDR3 is 15 residues long. V dropped 2 bases and J dropped 0 bases, with 8 bases sitting between them. CDR3 sequence (DNA): TGTGCCAGCAGTTTAAGGGTCCGCTCCTACAATGAGCAGTTCTTC. Translation gives CASSLRVRSYNEQFF.

The chain combines TRBV11-2 with TRBJ2-2, with a possible D match to TRBD1 (5 bases). The V and J ends lost 1 base and 4 bases respectively, with 16 bases between them. The CDR3 is 17 residues long. From germline, CDR1 is SGHAT and CDR2 FQNNGV. The CDR3 sequence: CASSLVKGQGSTGELFF. As DNA, the CDR3 is TGTGCCAGCAGCTTAGTGAAAGGGCAGGGATCCACCGGGGAGCTGTTTTTT.

The chain has TRBV28 and TRBJ2-5, with D tentatively TRBD1 or TRBD2 (5 bases each). CDR1 MDHEN and CDR2 SYDVKM come from the germline V gene. CDR3 length equals 14 residues. V was cut by 6 bases and J by 1 base, with 12 bases left in between. The CDR3 bases are TGTGCCAGCAGGGGGGATAGAATCCAAGAGACCCAGTACTTC. Amino acids: CASRGDRIQETQYF.

V gene TRBV9 combines with J gene TRBJ2-7; D remains ambiguous. The V gene's germline CDR1 is SGDLS and CDR2 YYNGEE. CDR3 length equals 14 residues. The ends were cut back, 2 bases at V and 4 bases at J, with 13 bases in the middle. The CDR3 is CASSVHPDGYEQYF. In DNA, the CDR3 is TGTGCCAGCAGCGTCCATCCGGACGGATACGAGCAGTACTTC.

The gene calls are TRBV9 and TRBJ2-7, with D perhaps matching TRBD1 or TRBD2 (5 bases each). This CDR3 has 15 residues. The V gene lost 0 bases and the J gene lost 7 bases, with 17 bases spanning the gap. CDR1 is SGDLS and CDR2 is YYNGEE in the germline V gene. In nucleotides, the CDR3 is TGTGCCAGCAGCGTAGATCGGGGTGGGGACGTGGAGCAGTACTTC. Translation gives CASSVDRGGDVEQYF.

The chain uses TRBV7-2 and TRBJ2-3, with TRBD2 matching over 9 bases. The junction had 9 bases not matched to a gene; V was cut back by 3 bases and J by 5 bases. The germline CDR1 and CDR2 sequences are SGHTA and FQGNSA. This CDR3 contains 16 residues. CDR3 coding DNA: TGTGCCAGCAGCTTGGTCGGCGGGGGGGAGATAGATACGCAGTATTTT. Encoded protein: CASSLVGGGEIDTQYF. Filled out from reference TRBV7-2 and TRBJ2-3, the complete variable domain reads GAGVSQSPSNKVTEKGKDVELRCDPISGHTALYWYRQSLGQGLEFLIYFQGNSAPDKSGLPSDRFSAERTGGSVSTLTIQRTQQEDSAVYLCASSLVGGGEIDTQYFGPGTRLTVL.

V usage is TRBV5-6 and J usage is TRBJ2-7; the D is unclear. Germline loops: CDR1 SGHDT, CDR2 YYEEEE. The CDR3 has 15 amino acids. Trimming left V 0 bases short and J 2 bases short, with 12 bases between. CDR3 in amino acids: CASSLARSPTYEQYF. The CDR3 DNA reads TGTGCCAGCAGCTTGGCGCGTTCCCCTACCTACGAGCAGTACTTC.

CDR3 loop: CASSQDVGQGEEKLFF. The CDR3 DNA reads TGTGCCAGCAGCCAAGATGTGGGACAGGGCGAGGAAAAACTGTTTTTT. The rearrangement uses TRBV14 and TRBJ1-4; TRBD1 matches 9 bases. CDR1 is SGHDN, CDR2 FVKESK, per germline. V lost 0 bases to trimming and J lost 8 bases; unmatched junction nucleotides: 7. There are 16 residues in the CDR3.

The V and J genes are TRBV4-1 and TRBJ1-6, with D possibly TRBD1 on 6 matching bases. The germline gives CDR1 MGHRA, CDR2 YSYEKL. There are 18 residues in the CDR3. The V end was cut by 0 bases, the J end by 10 bases, with 22 bases between. CDR3: CASSQDGGGGREGSPLHF. The CDR3 nucleotides are TGCGCCAGCAGCCAAGATGGGGGGGGCGGCAGGGAGGGCTCACCCCTCCACTTT.

The V and J genes are TRBV5-1 and TRBJ2-7, with D possibly being TRBD2 (5 bases). This CDR3 region has 14 residues. The V gene's germline CDR1 is SGHRS and CDR2 YFSETQ. V was clipped by 0 bases and J by 6 bases, with 13 bases between them. In DNA form, the CDR3 reads TGCGCCAGCAGCTTGGATGAGCTCGGGGTCGAGCAGTACTTC. Translated: CASSLDELGVEQYF.